This is a list of T cell receptor beta chains from one sample in a study of T-cell memory formation after mild COVID-19. TCRdb re-analysed the 5' RACE reads in MiXCR, keeping a single row per CDR3 protein. The repertoire holds hundreds of thousands of distinct CDR3 sequences, around 8% seen once, with roughly 22% in the top ten. Sequenced material: PBMCs or a T cell subset sorted from them (not recorded which). The receptors were sampled from a man aged 18 to 30 who had mild COVID-19 (a few samples of this study predate the infection). Cell type and time point are not known. Both conserved end residues are part of each CDR3. A D gene is named only where the DNA matches it firmly. Expanded clones get a size class; other rows say once, few or many, or leave the size out.

d_call	clone_size	v_call	j_call	cdr3_nt	cdr3_aa
.	few	TRBV7-2	TRBJ1-2	TGTGCCAGCAGCTTCAGGGTTGGCTACACCTTC	CASSFRVGYTF
.	many	TRBV20-1	TRBJ2-4	TGCAGTGCTAGAGACGCGGAGGCCAAAAACATTCAGTACTTC	CSARDAEAKNIQYF
.	few	TRBV5-1	TRBJ2-3	TGCGCCAGCAGCACGGAGAAGGATACGCAGTATTTT	CASSTEKDTQYF
.	few	TRBV4-1	TRBJ1-1	TGCGCCAGCAGCCAATCGTCCAGGGGAAACACTGAAGCTTTCTTT	CASSQSSRGNTEAFF
TRBD1	.	TRBV6-5	TRBJ2-7	TGTGCCAGCAGTTACTCGCACAGGGGAGCCTACGAGCAGTACTTC	CASSYSHRGAYEQYF
.	few	TRBV5-6	TRBJ2-7	TGTGCCAGCAGCCCTAAGGGCTACGAGCAGTACTTC	CASSPKGYEQYF
.	.	TRBV20-1	TRBJ2-3	TGCAGTGCTAGAGGTGGAGATACGCAGTATTTT	CSARGGDTQYF
TRBD2	.	TRBV20-1	TRBJ2-1	TGCAGTGCTAGAGGCGGGGGATCTTACAATGAGCAGTTCTTC	CSARGGGSYNEQFF
.	many	TRBV4-2	TRBJ1-1	TGTGCCAGCAGCCAAGAGGCGGACACTGAAGCTTTCTTT	CASSQEADTEAFF
TRBD1	few	TRBV6-6	TRBJ1-5	TGTGCCAGCAGTTCCGCAGGGGGCGGGCGGCAGCCCCAGCATTTT	CASSSAGGGRQPQHF
.	.	TRBV7-2	TRBJ1-4	TGTGCCAGCAGCTTAGTCCTGGGCCCAAAACTGTTTTTT	CASSLVLGPKLFF
TRBD1	.	TRBV6-2/TRBV6-3	TRBJ2-1	TGTGCCAGCCACGCAGGGGGCTCGTACAATGAGCAGTTCTTC	CASHAGGSYNEQFF
TRBD1	.	TRBV10-3	TRBJ2-5	TGTGCCATCAGGGGACAGGGGGCGCGGGAGACCCAGTACTTC	CAIRGQGARETQYF
.	.	TRBV5-5	TRBJ1-1	TGTGCCAGCAGCTTGGGGTCGGGGTACGGGAACACTGAAGCTTTCTTT	CASSLGSGYGNTEAFF
.	few	TRBV20-1	TRBJ2-5	TGCAGTGCTAGAGAAATGAGATTCGGAGAGACCCAGTACTTC	CSAREMRFGETQYF
.	.	TRBV20-1	TRBJ2-7	TGCAGTGCTAGGGGGGTAGCGGAGCTCTACGAGCAGTACTTC	CSARGVAELYEQYF
TRBD1	few	TRBV11-2	TRBJ2-7	TGTGCCAGCAGCTTAAGGTACCGGGACAGCTCCTACGAGCAGTACTTC	CASSLRYRDSSYEQYF
.	.	TRBV20-1	TRBJ2-1	TGCAGTGCTAGAAGGCAACATAACTCCTACAATGAGCAGTTCTTC	CSARRQHNSYNEQFF
.	.	TRBV6-5	TRBJ2-3	TGTGCCAGCAGGTCCCCCTTGGATACGCAGTATTTT	CASRSPLDTQYF
TRBD1	.	TRBV6-6	TRBJ1-2	TGTGCCAGCAGAGAATCGACAGGGAATGGCTACACCTTC	CASRESTGNGYTF
TRBD1	few	TRBV5-5	TRBJ1-1	TGTGCCAGCACCTCGACAGGGATAATGGTGGAAGCTTTCTTT	CASTSTGIMVEAFF
TRBD2	many	TRBV7-3	TRBJ2-5	TGTGCCAGCAGCTGGAGCGGGGAAGAGACCCAGTACTTC	CASSWSGEETQYF
.	.	TRBV27	TRBJ2-3	TGTGCCAGCAGGATATTTAGCACAGATACGCAGTATTTT	CASRIFSTDTQYF
TRBD1	.	TRBV5-1	TRBJ1-1	TGCGCCAGCAGCTTGGCGAGGGGGCTGAACACTGAAGCTTTCTTT	CASSLARGLNTEAFF